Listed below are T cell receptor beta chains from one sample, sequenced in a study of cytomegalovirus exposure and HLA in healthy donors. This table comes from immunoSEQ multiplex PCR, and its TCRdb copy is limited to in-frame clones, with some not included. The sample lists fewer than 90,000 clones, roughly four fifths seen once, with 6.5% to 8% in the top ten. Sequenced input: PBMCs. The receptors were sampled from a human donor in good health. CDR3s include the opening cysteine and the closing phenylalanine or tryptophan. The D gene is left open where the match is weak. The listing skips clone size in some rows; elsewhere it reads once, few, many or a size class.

CDR3 protein: CASSRKFGLGVGELFF
CDR3 DNA: TGTGCCAGCAGTCGTAAATTTGGCCTCGGGGTCGGGGAGCTGTTTTTT
D gene: .
clone size: .
V gene: TRBV27
J gene: TRBJ2-2

CDR3 protein: CASSSVNTEAFF
CDR3 DNA: TGTGCCAGCAGTTCAGTGAACACTGAAGCTTTCTTT
D gene: .
clone size: .
V gene: TRBV28
J gene: TRBJ1-1

CDR3 protein: CAWSGNGKNTEAFF
CDR3 DNA: TGTGCCTGGAGTGGTAACGGTAAGAACACTGAAGCTTTCTTT
D gene: .
clone size: .
V gene: TRBV30
J gene: TRBJ1-1

CDR3 protein: CASIRQLSNYGYTF
CDR3 DNA: TGTGCCAGCATCCGACAGCTATCTAACTATGGCTACACCTTC
D gene: .
clone size: .
V gene: TRBV2
J gene: TRBJ1-2

CDR3 protein: CASSFNPSSLQIEAFF
CDR3 DNA: TGCGCCAGCAGCTTCAATCCCTCAAGCCTACAGATTGAAGCTTTCTTT
D gene: .
clone size: .
V gene: TRBV5-1
J gene: TRBJ1-1

CDR3 protein: CAWSVPVRHSNQPQHF
CDR3 DNA: TGTGCCTGGAGTGTACCAGTCAGACATAGCAATCAGCCCCAGCATTTT
D gene: .
clone size: .
V gene: TRBV30
J gene: TRBJ1-5

CDR3 protein: CASSYRPRGGPDTQYF
CDR3 DNA: TGTGCCAGCAGTTACCGACCCCGGGGGGGACCAGATACGCAGTATTTT
D gene: TRBD2
clone size: .
V gene: TRBV6-5
J gene: TRBJ2-3

CDR3 protein: CASSRGEGVYEQYF
CDR3 DNA: TGTGCCAGCTCACGCGGGGAGGGTGTATACGAGCAGTACTTC
D gene: TRBD2
clone size: .
V gene: TRBV18
J gene: TRBJ2-7

CDR3 protein: CASRRNSGGNTIYF
CDR3 DNA: TGTGCCAGCAGGCGCAATTCGGGAGGAAACACCATATATTTT
D gene: .
clone size: .
V gene: TRBV14
J gene: TRBJ1-3

CDR3 protein: CASSGTGRSVGYEQYF
CDR3 DNA: TGTGCCAGCAGTGGGACAGGGAGATCGGTTGGCTACGAGCAGTACTTC
D gene: TRBD1
clone size: .
V gene: TRBV6-1
J gene: TRBJ2-7

CDR3 protein: CASSALRGAENNEQFF
CDR3 DNA: TGTGCCAGCAGCGCGTTGCGGGGGGCCGAAAACAATGAGCAGTTCTTC
D gene: TRBD2
clone size: few
V gene: TRBV7-8
J gene: TRBJ2-1

CDR3 protein: CASSLVASSPSSNYGYPF
CDR3 DNA: TGTGCCAGCAGTTTAGTAGCATCCTCCCCCTCGTCTAACTATGGCTACCCCTTC
D gene: .
clone size: .
V gene: TRBV27
J gene: TRBJ1-2

CDR3 protein: CASSPPSRGGSYNEQFF
CDR3 DNA: TGTGCCAGCTCACCACCGTCCCGGGGGGGTTCCTACAATGAGCAGTTCTTC
D gene: TRBD2
clone size: .
V gene: TRBV18
J gene: TRBJ2-1

CDR3 protein: CSVEGGDYTQYF
CDR3 DNA: TGCAGCGTTGAAGGGGGGGACTATACGCAGTATTTT
D gene: .
clone size: few
V gene: TRBV29-1
J gene: TRBJ2-3

CDR3 protein: CAWTLGQDNSPLHF
CDR3 DNA: TGTGCCTGGACCCTGGGACAGGACAATTCACCCCTCCACTTT
D gene: TRBD1
clone size: once
V gene: TRBV30
J gene: TRBJ1-6

CDR3 protein: CAISSSGGSTDTQYF
CDR3 DNA: TGTGCCATCAGTTCTAGCGGGGGCAGCACAGATACGCAGTATTTT
D gene: TRBD2
clone size: .
V gene: TRBV10-3
J gene: TRBJ2-3